This passage covers 25 T cell receptor beta chains from one sample sequenced in a study of PD-L1 blockade in urothelial cancer. TCRdb's table, derived via immunoSEQ multiplex PCR, lists solely in-frame clones and lacks some. The sample has 35,000 to 55,000 clones, approximately 82% seen once. Specimen: PBMCs, collected around atezolizumab (anti-PD-L1) treatment. The receptors derive from a man between 65 and 85 years old with urothelial cancer.

The chain recombines TRBV28 with TRBJ1-4, with a tentative D call TRBD1 (6 bases). The CDR3 consists of 13 residues. Trimming removed 2 bases from V and 7 bases from J, with 8 bases in between. Germline CDR1 is MDHEN and CDR2 is SYDVKM. CDR3 region: CASSLGGAEKLFF. The CDR3 DNA reads TGTGCCAGCAGTTTAGGGGGGGCTGAAAAACTGTTTTTT.

V and J are TRBV5-1 and TRBJ2-7, with D unresolved. There are 15 residues in the CDR3. V was clipped by 0 bases and J by 1 base, with 11 bases between them. Germline V lookup: CDR1 SGHRS, CDR2 YFSETQ. The CDR3 nucleotides are TGCGCCAGCAGCTTGGGGATTGACGGGTCCTACGAGCAGTACTTC. As protein: CASSLGIDGSYEQYF.

V usage is TRBV28 and J usage is TRBJ2-7, with a weak D call TRBD1 (6 bases). The germline V gene encodes CDR1 MDHEN and CDR2 SYDVKM. The CDR3 sequence is 13 residues long. Deletions cut 5 bases from V and 4 bases from J, with 12 bases between. CDR3 loop: CASSEPRGYEQYF. DNA of the CDR3: TGTGCCAGCAGTGAACCCAGGGGTTACGAGCAGTACTTC.

This chain connects TRBV5-1 to TRBJ2-7, with 7 bases matching TRBD1. Looked up from germline, CDR1 is SGHRS and CDR2 is YFSETQ. The CDR3 covers 13 residues. Trimming cost V 5 bases and J 3 bases; bases outside gene matches: 5. CDR3 loop: CASRVSGGYEQYF. The CDR3 bases are TGCGCCAGCAGAGTGTCAGGGGGCTACGAGCAGTACTTC.

J is TRBJ1-3 and V is TRBV27, with 9 bases identical to TRBD1. The CDR3 has 16 amino acids. The V gene's germline CDR1 is MNHEY and CDR2 SMNVEV (reference sequence). Trimming cost V 5 bases and J 0 bases; bases outside gene matches: 5. This chain's CDR3 is CASSIGQGFSGNTIYF. Written as DNA, the CDR3 is TGTGCCAGCAGTATCGGACAGGGGTTCTCTGGAAACACCATATATTTT.

This sequence joins TRBV10-3 and TRBJ1-2, with a tentative D call TRBD1 (5 bases). The CDR3 totals 14 residues. Germline CDR1 ENHRY, CDR2 SYGVKD. Trimming left V 0 bases short and J 8 bases short, with 13 bases between. CDR3 in amino acids: CAISESTEPWGYTF. Written as DNA, the CDR3 is TGTGCCATCAGTGAGTCGACAGAGCCTTGGGGCTACACCTTC.

The V gene is TRBV6-1, the J gene TRBJ1-6, with 7 nucleotides matching TRBD1. The CDR3 is 14 amino acids. The germline V gene encodes CDR1 MNHNS and CDR2 SASEGT. Germline trimming cut 6 bases from V and 8 bases from J; bases unmatched to any gene: 7. The CDR3 DNA reads TGTGCCAGCAGGGCCGGGACAGACCATTCACCCCTCCACTTT. It codes for CASRAGTDHSPLHF.

There are a few counts of this clone. The rearrangement uses TRBV27 and TRBJ1-3; the match to TRBD1 covers 8 bases. The ends lost 5 bases at V and 2 bases at J; junction bases unmatched: 8. From germline, CDR1 is MNHEY and CDR2 SMNVEV (reference sequence). The CDR3 totals 16 residues. CDR3 DNA: TGTGCCAGCAGTGTCACAGGGGGGATAACTGGAAACACCATATATTTT. Amino acid sequence: CASSVTGGITGNTIYF.

The chain recombines TRBV28 with TRBJ1-1; D gene ambiguous. The V gene's germline CDR1 is MDHEN and CDR2 SYDVKM. Trimming pared 3 bases from V and 1 base from J, leaving 9 bases between. CDR3 length equals 14 residues. CDR3 in amino acids: CASSFGVRNTEAFF. CDR3 bases: TGTGCCAGCAGTTTCGGGGTCAGGAACACTGAAGCTTTCTTT.

V and J are TRBV4-1 and TRBJ2-7, with 9 bases aligning to TRBD1. V lost 1 base to trimming and J lost 1 base; unmatched junction nucleotides: 5. Germline lookup yields CDR1 MGHRA and CDR2 YSYEKL. This CDR3 has 16 amino acids. As DNA, the CDR3 is TGCGCCAGCAGCCAAGCCCCGACAGGGGGGTCCTACGAGCAGTACTTC. Translation: CASSQAPTGGSYEQYF.

This clone was seen a single time. V is TRBV7-2 and J is TRBJ1-1; 7 nucleotides agree with TRBD1. J was trimmed by 8 bases and V by 4 bases; bases with no gene match: 7. The CDR3 loop spans 13 amino acids. The germline CDR1 and CDR2 sequences are SGHTA and FQGNSA. The chain's CDR3 is CASSYRQGQEAFF. Written as DNA, the CDR3 is TGTGCCAGCAGCTACCGACAGGGCCAAGAAGCTTTCTTT.

This chain connects TRBV28 to TRBJ1-4, with TRBD1 matching over 7 bases. V dropped 4 bases and J dropped 0; count of bases not matched to a gene: 2. The CDR3 runs 15 residues. The germline CDR1 and CDR2 sequences are MDHEN and SYDVKM. The CDR3 is CASSSTGSTNEKLFF. The CDR3 DNA reads as TGTGCCAGCAGTTCGACAGGGTCAACTAATGAAAAACTGTTTTTT.

This chain uses TRBV7-2 with TRBJ2-7; D is unclear. Germline lookup yields CDR1 SGHTA and CDR2 FQGNSA. The CDR3 consists of 13 residues. V was cut by 1 base and J by 3 bases, with 7 bases left in between. The CDR3 here is CASSLGYSYEQYF. For the CDR3, the DNA is TGTGCCAGCAGCTTAGGCTACAGCTACGAGCAGTACTTC.

The chain links TRBV5-1 to TRBJ2-4; D gene ambiguous. The germline V gene encodes CDR1 SGHRS and CDR2 YFSETQ. Trimming stripped 1 base from V and 0 bases from J, with 5 bases between. The CDR3 loop spans 14 amino acids. The CDR3 sequence: CASSLSVAKNIQYF. For the CDR3, the DNA is TGCGCCAGCAGCTTGAGCGTAGCCAAAAACATTCAGTACTTC.

The genes are TRBV2 and TRBJ1-2; TRBD1 might be the D (6 bases). The germline CDR1 and CDR2 sequences are SNHLY and FYNNEI. CDR3 length: 12 amino acids. Trimming left V 6 bases short and J 3 bases short, with 8 bases between. This CDR3 is CASRAGDYGYTF. Here the CDR3 DNA reads TGTGCCAGCAGGGCAGGGGACTATGGCTACACCTTC.

This clone occurred once. CDR3 protein: CASSFRGDTNEKLFF. In nucleotides, the CDR3 is TGTGCCAGCAGCTTCCGTGGGGACACCAATGAAAAACTGTTTTTT. The V gene is TRBV11-2, the J gene TRBJ1-4; possibly TRBD1 for D (6 bases). CDR1 and CDR2 (germline): SGHAT, FQNNGV. This CDR3 contains 15 residues. V lost 3 bases, J lost 5 bases, and 13 bases lay in between.

The V gene is TRBV30, the J gene TRBJ2-3, with a possible D match to TRBD2 (7 bases). The germline V gene encodes CDR1 GTSNPN and CDR2 SVGIG (reference sequence). V was clipped by 4 bases and J by 1 base, with 12 bases between them. The CDR3 has 14 residues. In DNA form, the CDR3 reads TGTGCCTGGACCCGCGGGGGCCGCACAGATACGCAGTATTTT. Protein: CAWTRGGRTDTQYF.

In nucleotides, the CDR3 is TGTGCCAGCAGCTTAGTGGGGACTACCCCCATCCATGAGCAGTTCTTC. Its translation is CASSLVGTTPIHEQFF. The chain links TRBV7-8 to TRBJ2-1, with TRBD2 matching 7 bases. V was clipped by 1 base and J by 8 bases; unmatched bases: 11. Germline CDR1 SGHVS, CDR2 FQNEAQ. The CDR3 runs 16 residues.

The J gene is TRBJ1-3, the V gene TRBV5-1; D is uncertain. CDR1 is SGHRS and CDR2 is YFSETQ in the germline V gene. The CDR3 consists of 16 residues. V lost 4 bases and J lost 0, with 14 bases in between. The DNA of the CDR3 is TGCGCCAGCAGCCCCGGACGGGAAACCTCTGGAAACACCATATATTTT. This translates into CASSPGRETSGNTIYF.

V is TRBV29-1 and J is TRBJ2-3, with TRBD1 matching over 7 bases. The germline gives CDR1 SQVTM, CDR2 ANQGSEA. CDR3 length: 16 residues. The J segment lost 1 base and the V segment lost 0 bases, leaving 7 bases of the junction unmatched. The CDR3 is CSVEEETGLGTDTQYF. DNA for the CDR3: TGCAGCGTTGAAGAGGAGACAGGGCTTGGCACAGATACGCAGTATTTT.

The chain has TRBV5-4 and TRBJ2-2; 11 bases fit TRBD2. Germline V gene data show CDR1 as SGHNT and CDR2 as YYREEE (reference sequence). With V trimmed by 0 bases and J by 0 bases, 1 base remained unmatched. CDR3 length: 17 amino acids. The CDR3 protein is CASSLVLAGANTGELFF. The CDR3 DNA follows: TGTGCCAGCAGCTTGGTACTAGCGGGGGCGAACACCGGGGAGCTGTTTTTT.

The J gene is TRBJ2-5, the V gene TRBV5-1, with 11 bases aligning to TRBD1. CDR1 and CDR2 (germline): SGHRS, YFSETQ. The V gene end was trimmed by 4 bases and the J gene end by 4 bases; junction bases not matched to a gene: 6. CDR3 length: 15 residues. The DNA for the CDR3 is TGCGCCAGCAGCGCGGACAGGGGGCGTGCAGAGACCCAGTACTTC. This translates into CASSADRGRAETQYF.

The J gene is TRBJ2-3, the V gene TRBV7-2; tentative D call: TRBD1 (6 bases). CDR3 length: 14 residues. CDR1 is SGHTA, CDR2 FQGNSA, per germline. Trimming took 5 bases from V and 2 from J, leaving 11 bases between them. The CDR3 loop is CASSIQGVTDTQYF. In DNA, the CDR3 is TGTGCCAGCAGCATACAGGGTGTCACAGATACGCAGTATTTT. Together with reference TRBV7-2 and TRBJ2-3, the CDR3 gives the full variable domain: GAGVSQSPSNKVTEKGKDVELRCDPISGHTALYWYRQSLGQGLEFLIYFQGNSAPDKSGLPSDRFSAERTGGSVSTLTIQRTQQEDSAVYLCASSIQGVTDTQYFGPGTRLTVL.

J is TRBJ2-1 and V is TRBV7-2, with TRBD2 identical over 10 bases. Germline CDR1 is SGHTA and CDR2 is FQGNSA. J gave up 9 bases and V 5 bases, and 7 bases lay outside the gene matches. The CDR3 extends over 14 amino acids. CDR3 sequence (DNA): TGTGCCAGCAGCATAAGCGGGGGGGCCGGTGAGCAGTTCTTC. This encodes CASSISGGAGEQFF.

The chain combines TRBV5-1 with TRBJ1-4; 9 bases fit TRBD1. Per germline, CDR1 SGHRS and CDR2 YFSETQ. After removal of 3 bases from V and 4 bases from J, the junction contained 4 bases not matched to a gene. The length of the CDR3 is 15 residues. CDR3 sequence (DNA): TGCGCCAGCAGCTCAGGGGGACAGGGTAATGAAAAACTGTTTTTT. Its translation is CASSSGGQGNEKLFF.